This T cell receptor beta chain was observed in a study of T cells in Graves' hyperthyroidism and ophthalmopathy. Germline V gives CDR1 MDHEN, CDR2 SYDVKM. Trimming removed 2 bases at V and 5 bases at J, with 3 bases between. This CDR3 is built from 11 residues. This clonotype was seen only a few times. The antigen is not known. A read error may be the cause here, since a much bigger clone is one base away. The CDR3 regions of TCR beta were amplified from RNA transcripts. In the first-round RT-PCR of the TCR CDR3, the HTBI primer set was used. MiXCR, run by TCRdb on the multiplex PCR reads, gives a single entry per CDR3 protein. The sample carries some 400,000 distinct CDR3 sequences, around 13% recorded once. Patients between 18 and 65 years old had hyperthyroidism, newly diagnosed and lasting under 2 months. Lactation, pregnancy, other autoimmune disease or uncontrolled infection excluded patients. The diagnostic basis comprised clinical symptoms, serum thyroxine and TRAb, thyroid ultrasound and orbital computed tomography.

Study observations and caveats: Ophthalmopathy prediction by the model preceded onset by a median approximately 5.9 months.

This sequence originates from a woman aged 55-69 years with Graves' hyperthyroidism. The sequenced material came from blood. V usage is TRBV28 and J usage is TRBJ1-2; D gene unclear. The CDR3, as DNA: TGTGCCAGCAGTTTAGAGTATGGCTACACCTTC. This codes for CASSLEYGYTF.